Listed here is a single T cell receptor (beta chain). The target antigen is unknown. This specimen belongs to a study of cytomegalovirus exposure and HLA in healthy donors. At the level of the study: The roughly 120 validation repertoires, a later analysis reported, used the same platform as the 666 first-cohort repertoires. Broader study findings: The study flagged about 160 TCR beta chains as cytomegalovirus-associated. Across donors, most TCRs were seen rarely, yet some public ones were widespread.

The donors were part of the 120-subject validation cohort, which stood apart from the 666-subject first cohort. Profiled with immunoSEQ multiplex PCR; TCRdb holds only in-frame clones, not every one. The table has some 79,000 clones, around 94% seen once. Source material: PBMCs. The sequence was collected from a young woman in good health and CMV-seropositive.

The CDR3 DNA is TGCGCCAGCAGCCAAGAGGGGTGGACTAGCACAGATACGCAGTATTTT. Its translation is CASSQEGWTSTDTQYF. The chain joins TRBV4-1 to TRBJ2-3; D perhaps matches TRBD2 (5 bases). Germline V gene data show CDR1 as MGHRA and CDR2 as YSYEKL. The CDR3 extends over 16 amino acids. V was trimmed by 0 bases and J by 0 bases, leaving 10 bases between them.